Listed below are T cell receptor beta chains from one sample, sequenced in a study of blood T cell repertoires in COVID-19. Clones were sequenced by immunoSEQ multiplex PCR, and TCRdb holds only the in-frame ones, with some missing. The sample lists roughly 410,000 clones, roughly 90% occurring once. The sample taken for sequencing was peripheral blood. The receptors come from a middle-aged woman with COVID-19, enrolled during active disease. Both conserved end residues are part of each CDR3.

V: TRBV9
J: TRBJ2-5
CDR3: CASSVGAERGETQYF

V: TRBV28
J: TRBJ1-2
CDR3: CATPGTGDRANYGYTF

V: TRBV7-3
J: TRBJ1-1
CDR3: CASSGGGRRTEAFF

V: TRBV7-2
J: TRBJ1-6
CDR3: CASSLGDRRGSPLHF

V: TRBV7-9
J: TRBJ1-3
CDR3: CASSFNLPGATIYF

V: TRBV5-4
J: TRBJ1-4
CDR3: CASSSTGTRVEKLFF

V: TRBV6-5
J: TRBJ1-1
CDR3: CASRQGSFYTEAFF

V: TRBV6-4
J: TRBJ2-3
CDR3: CASSDSETDTQYF

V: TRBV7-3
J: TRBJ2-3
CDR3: CASSPPGLAGGDTQYF

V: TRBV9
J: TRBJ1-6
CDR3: CASSVGYTNSPLHF

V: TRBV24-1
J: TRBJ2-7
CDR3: CATSDAPGTGFSEQYF

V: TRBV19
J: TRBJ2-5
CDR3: CASSPGQGGTQYF

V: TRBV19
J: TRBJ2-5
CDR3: CASSRAGGPSETQYF

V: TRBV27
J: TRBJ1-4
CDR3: CATAASATNEKLFF

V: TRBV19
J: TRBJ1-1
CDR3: CASSAPQGVGNTEAFF

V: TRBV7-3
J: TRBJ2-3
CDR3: CASSLLWQDTQYF

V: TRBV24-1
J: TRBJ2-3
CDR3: CATSDPRGDRRTQYF

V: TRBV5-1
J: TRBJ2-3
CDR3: CASSLDRPEDTQYF

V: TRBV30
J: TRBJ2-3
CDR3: CAWREDSGTDTQYF

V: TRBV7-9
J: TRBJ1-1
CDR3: CASSLDPDMNTEAFF

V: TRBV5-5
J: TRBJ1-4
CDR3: CASSLLTGEKLFF

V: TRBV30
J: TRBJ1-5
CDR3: CAWSTGTGSDQPQHF

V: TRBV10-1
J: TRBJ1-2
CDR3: CASRSRPDRTISWANYGYTF

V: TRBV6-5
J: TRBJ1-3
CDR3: CASRDLLGNTIYF

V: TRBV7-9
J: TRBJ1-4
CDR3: CASSLETGAEKLFF

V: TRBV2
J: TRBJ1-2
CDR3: CASTVLGGRGYTF

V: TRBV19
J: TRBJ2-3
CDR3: CASSIAGAGADTQYF

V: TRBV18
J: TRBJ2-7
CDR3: CASSDRAVGSYEQYF

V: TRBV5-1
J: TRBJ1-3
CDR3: CASRGQSGNTIYF

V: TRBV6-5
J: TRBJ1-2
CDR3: CASSYYYRQSYTF

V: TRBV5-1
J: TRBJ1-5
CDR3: CASSLAPTGGRGQPQHF

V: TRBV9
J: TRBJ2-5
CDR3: CASSVAGRGPETQYF

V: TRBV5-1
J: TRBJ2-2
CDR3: CASSLWTANTGELFF